Following are 25 T cell receptor beta chains from one sample sequenced in a study of CD8 T cells in Susac syndrome. When the RNA was reverse transcribed, random hexamers were used with an input of roughly 0.45 to 1 ug. Each CDR3 protein is one row after TCRdb ran MiXCR on the immunoSEQ multiplex PCR reads. This table has some 200,000 distinct CDR3 sequences, over 90% appearing once. Sequenced: CD8+ T cells from PBMCs. The receptors were gathered from a human donor with Susac syndrome.

The V call is TRBV30, the J call TRBJ2-7; TRBD2 aligns across 7 bases. The CDR3 totals 11 residues. With V trimmed by 7 bases and J by 6 bases, 6 bases remained unmatched. Germline CDR1 GTSNPN, CDR2 SVGIG (reference sequence). CDR3 coding DNA: TGTGCCTCCAAGGGAGGGGTCGAGCAGTACTTC. This gives the protein CASKGGVEQYF.

V usage is TRBV19 and J usage is TRBJ1-2; possible D gene TRBD1, 5 bases. Germline V gives CDR1 LNHDA, CDR2 SQIVND (reference sequence). The CDR3 covers 16 residues. V was pared by 1 base and J by 4 bases, with 16 bases between. Here the CDR3 reads CASSIARVNVTYGYTF. CDR3 bases: TGTGCCAGTAGTATAGCCAGGGTAAATGTCACCTATGGCTACACCTTC.

The chain employs TRBV20-1 and TRBJ2-3, with D perhaps TRBD1 (6 bases). Germline CDR1 reads DFQATT; CDR2 reads SNEGSKA (reference sequence). The CDR3 is 13 residues long. Trimming removed 3 bases at V and 2 bases at J, with 9 bases between. The CDR3 protein is CSASRGFTDTQYF. The DNA for the CDR3 is TGCAGTGCTAGCAGGGGATTCACAGATACGCAGTATTTT.

The chain combines TRBV13 with TRBJ2-2, with 8 bases aligning to TRBD2. This CDR3 contains 16 residues. Germline V lookup: CDR1 PRHDT, CDR2 FYEKMQ (reference sequence). The V gene end was trimmed by 5 bases and the J gene end by 0 bases; junction bases not matched to a gene: 5. CDR3 region: CASSPGGSANTGELFF. The CDR3 DNA is TGTGCCAGCAGCCCGGGGGGGAGCGCGAACACCGGGGAGCTGTTTTTT.

This rearrangement joins TRBV5-6 to TRBJ2-1; perhaps TRBD2 as D (5 bases). With 3 bases removed from V and 0 bases from J, the gap between germline ends came to 7 bases. There are 14 residues in the CDR3. Germline V CDR1 and CDR2: SGHDT, YYEEEE. The CDR3 is CASSSGGSYNEQFF. CDR3 DNA sequence: TGTGCCAGCAGCTCTGGAGGCTCCTACAATGAGCAGTTCTTC.

This clonotype has just one count. The V and J genes are TRBV7-9 and TRBJ1-2; D is uncertain. Germline V gene lookup returns CDR1 SEHNR and CDR2 FQNEAQ (reference sequence). Trimming removed 5 bases from V and 2 bases from J, with 15 bases in between. This CDR3 contains 15 residues. The CDR3 loop reads CASSDTGFPNYGYTF. The CDR3 DNA is TGTGCCAGCAGCGACACTGGATTCCCAAACTATGGCTACACCTTC.

The V gene is TRBV6-5, the J gene TRBJ1-2, with 8 nucleotides matching TRBD1. The CDR3 sequence is 14 residues long. The germline V gene encodes CDR1 MNHEY and CDR2 SVGAGI. The junction had 7 bases not matched to a gene; V was cut back by 2 bases and J by 8 bases. CDR3 region: CASSYRGQGDGYTF. In DNA form, the CDR3 reads TGTGCCAGCAGTTACAGAGGACAGGGTGACGGCTACACCTTC.

The chain combines TRBV5-1 with TRBJ2-3, with 11 bases matching TRBD2. The CDR3 consists of 14 residues. The germline V gene has CDR1 SGHRS and CDR2 YFSETQ. The V gene end was trimmed by 3 bases and the J gene end by 5 bases; junction bases not matched to a gene: 2. Here the CDR3 reads CASSSGTSGDTQYF. Here the CDR3 DNA reads TGCGCCAGCAGCTCCGGGACTAGCGGAGATACGCAGTATTTT.

This clonotype was observed a handful of times. The rearrangement links TRBV29-1 to TRBJ2-7; no reliable D call. V lost 6 bases and J lost 0, with 12 bases in between. The CDR3 is made up of 13 amino acids. Germline V gene lookup returns CDR1 SQVTM and CDR2 ANQGSEA. The CDR3 region has the DNA TGCAGCGTCGTAAGCCGGGCCTCCTACGAGCAGTACTTC. This sequence encodes CSVVSRASYEQYF.

This rearrangement joins TRBV6-1 to TRBJ2-7; TRBD1 matches at 8 bases. Germline V lookup: CDR1 MNHNS, CDR2 SASEGT. This CDR3 has 15 residues. With 2 bases clipped from V and 1 base from J, the junction kept 4 bases outside the gene matches. The CDR3 DNA reads TGTGCCAGCAGTGAAATAGGACAGGGATCCTACGAGCAGTACTTC. It encodes CASSEIGQGSYEQYF.

The CDR3, as DNA: TGTGCCAGCAGTTACTCGCGGGAGGCCTACGAGCAGTACTTC. Its translation: CASSYSREAYEQYF. The chain joins TRBV6-5 to TRBJ2-7; 8 bases are a match to TRBD2. Germline V gene data show CDR1 as MNHEY and CDR2 as SVGAGI. V shed 0 bases, J shed 2 bases, and the junction held 0 bases outside the gene matches. CDR3 length: 14 residues.

Remarks on this clonotype: Relative to the germline gene, one junction end is altered; a read error may explain this. The rearrangement joins TRBV6-4 to TRBJ2-5; 10 bases are a match to TRBD2. The germline gives CDR1 MRHNA, CDR2 SNTAGT. The CDR3 loop spans 14 amino acids. The chain's CDR3 is CATSLAGERETQYF. The CDR3, as DNA: TGTGCCACCAGTCTAGCGGGAGAGCGAGAGACCCAGTACTTC.

The V and J genes are TRBV2 and TRBJ2-7, with 8 bases lining up with TRBD1. Looked up from germline, CDR1 is SNHLY and CDR2 is FYNNEI. The CDR3 totals 12 residues. The ends lost 6 bases at V and 3 bases at J; junction bases unmatched: 1. The CDR3 DNA sequence: TGTGCCAGCAGGGGGACAGGCTACGAGCAGTACTTC. The encoded protein is CASRGTGYEQYF.

The chain has TRBV6-5 and TRBJ2-3; D is perhaps TRBD1 or TRBD2 (6 bases each). CDR1 MNHEY and CDR2 SVGAGI come from the germline V gene. Trimming stripped 4 bases from V and 2 bases from J, with 16 bases between. CDR3 length equals 16 residues. In DNA, the CDR3 is TGTGCCAGCAGTTCTTTCCCGGGGGCCTTCACAGATACGCAGTATTTT. As protein: CASSSFPGAFTDTQYF.

This sequence joins TRBV14 and TRBJ1-1; no definite D call. The length of the CDR3 is 11 residues. Trimming pared 3 bases from V and 6 bases from J, leaving 5 bases between. Per the germline V gene, CDR1 is SGHDN and CDR2 is FVKESK. CDR3 nucleotide sequence: TGTGCCAGCAGCCAGACCCCTGAAGCTTTCTTT. It specifies CASSQTPEAFF. The variable domain in full, with the rest retrieved from reference TRBV14 and TRBJ1-1, is EAGVTQFPSHSVIEKGQTVTLRCDPISGHDNLYWYRRVMGKEIKFLLHFVKESKQDESGMPNNRFLAERTGGTYSTLKVQPAELEDSGVYFCASSQTPEAFFGQGTRLTVV.

This sequence joins TRBV9 and TRBJ1-2; TRBD1 aligns across 10 bases. The length of the CDR3 is 12 residues. The junction had 3 bases not matched to a gene; V was cut back by 5 bases and J by 8 bases. The germline gives CDR1 SGDLS, CDR2 YYNGEE. CDR3 amino acids: CASRGQGNGYTF. The DNA for the CDR3 is TGTGCCAGCAGGGGACAGGGGAACGGCTACACCTTC.

V and J are TRBV7-9 and TRBJ2-1; D possibly uses TRBD1 or TRBD2 (6 bases each). Between the trimmed V and J ends, which lost 4 bases and 5 bases, there was a span of 12 bases. From germline, CDR1 is SEHNR and CDR2 FQNEAQ (reference sequence). The CDR3 runs to 14 residues. The CDR3 DNA sequence: TGTGCCAGCAGCTCCCTTGGGGGGCACAATGAGCAGTTCTTC. This gives the protein CASSSLGGHNEQFF.

The chain recombines TRBV27 with TRBJ2-7; D uncertain. The germline V and J ends were trimmed by 7 bases and 7 bases, with 11 bases remaining between them. CDR1 is MNHEY and CDR2 is SMNVEV in the germline V gene (reference sequence). This CDR3 has 11 amino acids. The CDR3 bases are TGTGCCAGCACTTCCGGGTCGGAGCAGTACTTC. The encoded protein is CASTSGSEQYF.

The chain couples TRBV6-5 to TRBJ2-1; a weak D match, TRBD1 (5 bases). Germline V CDR1 and CDR2: MNHEY, SVGAGI. The CDR3 is 14 residues long. Trimming removed 0 bases from V and 5 bases from J, with 8 bases in between. The CDR3 sequence is CASSYSRDDNEQFF. CDR3 nucleotides: TGTGCCAGCAGTTACTCCAGGGATGACAATGAGCAGTTCTTC.

The V and J genes are TRBV25-1 and TRBJ2-5; 10 bases fit TRBD2. Germline assignment: CDR1 MGHDK and CDR2 SYGVNS. V dropped 5 bases and J dropped 2; count of bases not matched to a gene: 11. The CDR3 extends over 17 amino acids. The CDR3 sequence: CASSSASGGFPQETQYF. For the CDR3, the DNA is TGTGCCAGCAGTTCGGCTAGCGGGGGATTCCCGCAAGAGACCCAGTACTTC.

The J gene is TRBJ2-6, the V gene TRBV11-2, with 9 bases fitting TRBD1. CDR1 is SGHAT and CDR2 is FQNNGV in the germline V gene. CDR3 length: 18 residues. The trim removed 7 bases at V and 2 bases at J, leaving 12 bases unmatched. CDR3 sequence: CASTPAGTGSTGANVLTF. CDR3 sequence (DNA): TGTGCCAGCACCCCAGCGGGGACAGGGTCTACTGGGGCCAACGTCCTGACTTTC.

V is TRBV19 and J is TRBJ2-3; 11 bases line up with TRBD2. The trim removed 5 bases at V and 5 bases at J, leaving 6 bases unmatched. This CDR3 is 15 amino acids long. Germline CDR1 and CDR2: LNHDA and SQIVND (reference sequence). The CDR3 here is CASSPTSGSIDTQYF. In nucleotides, the CDR3 is TGTGCCAGTAGTCCCACTAGCGGGAGTATAGATACGCAGTATTTT.

V and J are TRBV28 and TRBJ2-7; no clear D. Germline CDR1 MDHEN, CDR2 SYDVKM. CDR3 length: 13 amino acids. V lost 11 bases and J 3 bases, leaving 17 bases between the germline ends. The CDR3 coding sequence is TGTGCCGTACATCGGGCAGCGAGCTACGAGCAGTACTTC. It encodes CAVHRAASYEQYF.

The chain combines TRBV24-1 with TRBJ2-1; TRBD2 agrees at 11 bases. Unmatched junction bases numbered 6, after V lost 5 bases and J lost 4 bases. This CDR3 is 16 amino acids long. The germline V gene encodes CDR1 KGHDR and CDR2 SFDVKD. The CDR3: CATSGKGLAEYNEQFF. The CDR3 DNA is TGTGCCACCAGTGGTAAGGGACTAGCGGAATACAATGAGCAGTTCTTC.

The CDR3 reads CASTGDTRSLHYEQYF. The CDR3 bases are TGTGCCAGTACTGGGGACACCAGGTCCCTCCACTACGAGCAGTACTTC. The rearrangement links TRBV19 to TRBJ2-7; possibly TRBD1 for D (6 bases). This CDR3 has 16 amino acids. V lost 7 bases, J lost 3 bases, and 22 bases lay in between. Germline V gene lookup returns CDR1 LNHDA and CDR2 SQIVND (reference sequence).